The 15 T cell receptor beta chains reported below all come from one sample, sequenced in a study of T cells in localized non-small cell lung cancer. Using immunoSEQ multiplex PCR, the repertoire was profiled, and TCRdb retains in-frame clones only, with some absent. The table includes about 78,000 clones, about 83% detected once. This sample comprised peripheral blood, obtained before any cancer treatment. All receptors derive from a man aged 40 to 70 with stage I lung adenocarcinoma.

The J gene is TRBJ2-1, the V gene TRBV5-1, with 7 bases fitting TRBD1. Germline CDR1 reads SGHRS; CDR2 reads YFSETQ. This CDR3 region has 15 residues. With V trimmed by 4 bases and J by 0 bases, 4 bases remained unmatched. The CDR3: CASSAGDSSYNEQFF. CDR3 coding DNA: TGCGCCAGCAGCGCCGGGGACAGCTCCTACAATGAGCAGTTCTTC. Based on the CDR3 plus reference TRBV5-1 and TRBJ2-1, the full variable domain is KAGVTQTPRYLIKTRGQQVTLSCSPISGHRSVSWYQQTPGQGLQFLFEYFSETQRNKGNFPGRFSGRQFSNSRSEMNVSTLELGDSALYLCASSAGDSSYNEQFFGPGTRLTVL.

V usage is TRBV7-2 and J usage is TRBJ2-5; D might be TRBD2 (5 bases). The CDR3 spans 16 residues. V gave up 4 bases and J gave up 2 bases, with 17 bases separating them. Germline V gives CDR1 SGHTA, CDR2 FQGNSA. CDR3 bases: TGTGCCAGCAGCTCTTCTCTAAGCCCGGGGCAAGAGACCCAGTACTTC. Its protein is CASSSSLSPGQETQYF.

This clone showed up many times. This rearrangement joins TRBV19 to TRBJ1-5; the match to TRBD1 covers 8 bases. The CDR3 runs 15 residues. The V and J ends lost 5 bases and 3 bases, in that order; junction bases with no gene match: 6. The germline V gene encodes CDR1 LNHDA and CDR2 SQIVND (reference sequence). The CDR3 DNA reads TGTGCCAGTAGTGGGACAGGAGGATTCAATCAGCCCCAGCATTTT. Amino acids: CASSGTGGFNQPQHF.

CDR3 DNA: TGTGCCAGCAGCTTAGCGGTTAGGGATGAGCAGTTCTTC. It is translated as CASSLAVRDEQFF. The chain has TRBV7-8 and TRBJ2-1; D remains ambiguous. Trimming took 0 bases from V and 8 from J, leaving 8 bases between them. Germline CDR1 reads SGHVS; CDR2 reads FQNEAQ. The CDR3 loop spans 13 amino acids.

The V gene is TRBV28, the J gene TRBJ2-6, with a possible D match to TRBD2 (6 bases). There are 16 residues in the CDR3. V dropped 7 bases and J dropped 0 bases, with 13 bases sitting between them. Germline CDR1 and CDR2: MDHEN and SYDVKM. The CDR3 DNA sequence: TGTGCCAGCAATCTAGCGCCCCACTCTGGGGCCAACGTCCTGACTTTC. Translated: CASNLAPHSGANVLTF.

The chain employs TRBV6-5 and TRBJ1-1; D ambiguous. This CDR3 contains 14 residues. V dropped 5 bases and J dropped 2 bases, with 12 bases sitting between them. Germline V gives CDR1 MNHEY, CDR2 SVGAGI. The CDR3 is CASSKGIANTEAFF. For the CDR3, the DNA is TGTGCCAGCAGTAAGGGAATAGCCAACACTGAAGCTTTCTTT.

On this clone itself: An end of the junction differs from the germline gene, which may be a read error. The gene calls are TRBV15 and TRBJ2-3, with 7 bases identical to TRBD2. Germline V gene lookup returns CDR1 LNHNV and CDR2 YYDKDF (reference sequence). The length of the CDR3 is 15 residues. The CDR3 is CATSGERGSTDTQYF. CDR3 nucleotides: TGTGCCACCAGCGGAGAGCGGGGAAGCACAGATACGCAGTATTTT.

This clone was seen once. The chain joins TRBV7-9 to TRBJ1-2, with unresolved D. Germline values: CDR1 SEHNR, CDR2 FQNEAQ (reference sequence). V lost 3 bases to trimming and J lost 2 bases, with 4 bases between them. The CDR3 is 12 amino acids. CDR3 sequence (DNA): TGTGCCAGCAGCTTGGTGAACTATGGCTACACCTTC. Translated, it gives CASSLVNYGYTF.

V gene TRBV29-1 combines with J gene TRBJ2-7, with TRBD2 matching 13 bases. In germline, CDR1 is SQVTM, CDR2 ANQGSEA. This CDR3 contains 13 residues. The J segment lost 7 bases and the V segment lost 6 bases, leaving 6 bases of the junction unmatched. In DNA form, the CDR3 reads TGCAGCGTAATACTAGCGGGAGGGTATGAGCAGTACTTC. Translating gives CSVILAGGYEQYF.

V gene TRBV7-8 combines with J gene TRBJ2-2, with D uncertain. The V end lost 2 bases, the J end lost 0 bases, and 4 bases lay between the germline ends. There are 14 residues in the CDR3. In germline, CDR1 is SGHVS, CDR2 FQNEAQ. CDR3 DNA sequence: TGTGCCAGCAGCTTATCCTCGAACACCGGGGAGCTGTTTTTT. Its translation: CASSLSSNTGELFF. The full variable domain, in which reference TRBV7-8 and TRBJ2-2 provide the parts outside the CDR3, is GAGVSQSPRYKVAKRGQDVALRCDPISGHVSLFWYQQALGQGPEFLTYFQNEAQLDKSGLPSDRFFAERPEGSVSTLKIQRTQQEDSAVYLCASSLSSNTGELFFGEGSRLTVL.

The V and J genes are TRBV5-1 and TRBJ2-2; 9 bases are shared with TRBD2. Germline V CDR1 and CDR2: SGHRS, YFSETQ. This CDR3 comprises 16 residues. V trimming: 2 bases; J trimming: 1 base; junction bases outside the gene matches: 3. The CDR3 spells CASSFLAGENTGELFF. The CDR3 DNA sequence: TGCGCCAGCAGCTTTTTAGCGGGGGAGAACACCGGGGAGCTGTTTTTT.

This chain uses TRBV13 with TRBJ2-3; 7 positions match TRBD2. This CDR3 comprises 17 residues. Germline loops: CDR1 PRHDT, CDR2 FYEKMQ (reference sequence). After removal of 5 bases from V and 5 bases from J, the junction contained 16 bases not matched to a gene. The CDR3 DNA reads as TGTGCCAGCAGCCCCGTAACTAGCGCGCTCGGGGAAGATACGCAGTATTTT. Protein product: CASSPVTSALGEDTQYF.

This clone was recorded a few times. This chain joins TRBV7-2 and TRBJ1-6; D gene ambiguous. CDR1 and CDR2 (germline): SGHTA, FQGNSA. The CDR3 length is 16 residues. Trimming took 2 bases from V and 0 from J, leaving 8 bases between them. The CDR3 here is CASSLTSSSYNSPLHF. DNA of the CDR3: TGTGCCAGCAGCTTAACGTCCAGCTCCTATAATTCACCCCTCCACTTT.

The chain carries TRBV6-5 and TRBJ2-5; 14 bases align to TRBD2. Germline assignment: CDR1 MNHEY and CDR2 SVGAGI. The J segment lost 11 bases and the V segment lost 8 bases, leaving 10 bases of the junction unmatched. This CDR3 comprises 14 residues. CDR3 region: CASGTGTSGSGQYF. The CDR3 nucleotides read TGTGCCAGCGGAACCGGGACTAGCGGGAGTGGACAGTACTTC.

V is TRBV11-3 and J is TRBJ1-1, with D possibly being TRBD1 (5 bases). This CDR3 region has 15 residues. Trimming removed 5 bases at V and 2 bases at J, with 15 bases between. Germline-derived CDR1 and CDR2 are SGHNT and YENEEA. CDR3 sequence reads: CASSASGGSNTEAFF. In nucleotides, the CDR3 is TGTGCCAGCAGCGCCAGCGGGGGGTCAAACACTGAAGCTTTCTTT.